This TCR beta chain was sequenced during a study of regulatory T cells in long-lasting Graves disease. The study's findings and limits: There was favoring of TRBV28, TRBJ1-2 and TRBJ2-5 in persistent disease.

Combining iRepertoire HTBI primers with Arm-PCR of CDR3 regions, the authors built TCR beta libraries. TCRdb independently ran MiXCR on the multiplex PCR reads; one entry per CDR3 protein. This repertoire shows over 500,000 distinct CDR3 sequences, 15% to 20% found once; its top ten account for about 11%. As for time point: newly diagnosed GD, antithyroid drugs for less than 3 months. PBMC RNA was the source of the TCR library. An endocrinology department located in Xi'an, China, was where the patients came from. V shed 2 bases and J 2 bases; nucleotides not matched to a gene: 5. The length of the CDR3 is 18 residues. Germline CDR1 reads MDHEN; CDR2 reads SYDVKM. The sample holds many counts of this clonotype. The antigen remains undetermined. This sample was shared with a second study, whose subject was T cells in Graves' hyperthyroidism and ophthalmopathy. This second study says: HTBI primers drove first-round RT-PCR of the TCR CDR3. Blood also held most thyroid clonotypes expanded beyond 0.001.

The chain uses TRBV28 and TRBJ2-1; 14 bases map to TRBD2. The TCR comes from a man aged 18 to 35 with Graves disease. This material consisted of peripheral blood mononuclear cells (PBMCs), taken at new diagnosis, from a patient treated with antithyroid drugs. The CDR3 DNA reads as TGTGCCAGCAGTTTAGGGACTAGCGGGAGTTCTGCCTACAATGAGCAGTTCTTC. Its translation: CASSLGTSGSSAYNEQFF.